Below are 19 T cell receptor beta chains sequenced from a single sample in a study of OX40 agonist ivuxolimab in advanced cancers. Libraries were prepared by immunoSEQ multiplex PCR; TCRdb keeps only in-frame clonotypes and omits some of them. Among roughly 24,000 clones, just under 80% were seen once, and the ten largest hold over 20%. Specimen: CD4+ or CD8+ T cells sorted from blood, collected in a trial of the OX40 agonist ivuxolimab. The receptors shown here come from an adult with an advanced solid tumor such as melanoma, head and neck, liver or kidney cancer.

The rearrangement joins TRBV6-1 to TRBJ1-1; 7 nucleotides agree with TRBD1. CDR1 is MNHNS, CDR2 SASEGT, per germline. The V and J ends lost 6 bases and 7 bases, in that order; junction bases with no gene match: 8. This CDR3 spans 13 amino acids. The CDR3 here is CASSSTGVREAFF. The CDR3 bases are TGTGCCAGCAGCTCTACAGGGGTTCGTGAAGCTTTCTTT.

The V gene is TRBV6-1, the J gene TRBJ1-5; D gene ambiguous. The CDR3 covers 15 residues. Trimming took 8 bases from V and 0 from J, leaving 14 bases between them. Per germline, CDR1 MNHNS and CDR2 SASEGT. The CDR3 reads CASGLSADSNQPQHF. In DNA form, the CDR3 reads TGTGCCAGCGGGCTTTCGGCAGATAGCAATCAGCCCCAGCATTTT.

This clone was seen once. The J gene is TRBJ2-7, the V gene TRBV4-2; D unresolved. CDR1 and CDR2 from the germline V gene are LGHNA and YNFKEQ. The CDR3 is 11 residues long. V was clipped by 8 bases and J by 5 bases, with 10 bases between them. Written as DNA, the CDR3 is TGTGCCAGCGAGGAAAACCACGAGCAGTACTTC. Translating gives CASEENHEQYF.

The chain uses TRBV4-1 and TRBJ2-7; tentatively, D is TRBD1 (5 bases). V was cut by 4 bases and J by 3 bases, with 10 bases left in between. The V gene's germline CDR1 is MGHRA and CDR2 YSYEKL. The CDR3 spans 13 residues. The CDR3: CASSLGPYYEQYF. In nucleotides, the CDR3 is TGCGCCAGCAGCCTGGGGCCGTACTACGAGCAGTACTTC.

The chain carries TRBV6-1 and TRBJ2-5; TRBD1 is a possible D gene (5 bases). The CDR3 has 12 amino acids. Germline V gene data show CDR1 as MNHNS and CDR2 as SASEGT. Between the trimmed V and J ends, which lost 8 bases and 5 bases, there was a span of 12 bases. The CDR3 loop reads CASRQLRETQYF. The CDR3 region has the DNA TGTGCCAGCCGACAGCTTCGGGAGACCCAGTACTTC.

The V call is TRBV5-4, the J call TRBJ2-7; D is undetermined. The CDR3 has 15 amino acids. Germline lookup yields CDR1 SGHNT and CDR2 YYREEE (reference sequence). Trimming cost V 4 bases and J 2 bases, with 16 bases left between them. In DNA, the CDR3 is TGTGCCAGCAGCCCTATTGAGACGGCAACCTACGAGCAGTACTTC. As protein: CASSPIETATYEQYF.

This clone has a count of ten or more. The V gene is TRBV5-6, the J gene TRBJ1-3; tentatively, D is TRBD1 (5 bases). This CDR3 region has 13 residues. Germline V gene sequence: CDR1 SGHDT, CDR2 YYEEEE. The V gene lost 5 bases and the J gene lost 2 bases, with 8 bases spanning the gap. For the CDR3, the DNA is TGTGCCAGCAGTCCAGGGCCTGGAAACACCATATATTTT. Its translation: CASSPGPGNTIYF.

This clone was observed once. This chain connects TRBV28 to TRBJ1-1; 7 bases are a match to TRBD1. CDR3 length equals 17 residues. Germline CDR1 is MDHEN and CDR2 is SYDVKM. J lost 3 bases, V lost 7 bases, and 17 bases had no gene match. The DNA for the CDR3 is TGTGCCAGCACGGGGGATCCTTGGAGGAGGGGGCACACTGAAGCTTTCTTT. This encodes CASTGDPWRRGHTEAFF.

The gene calls are TRBV28 and TRBJ2-1; D gene uncertain. Germline loops: CDR1 MDHEN, CDR2 SYDVKM. Trimming shortened V by 2 bases and J by 10 bases, and 12 bases separated the two germline ends. The CDR3 runs 13 residues. The CDR3 DNA reads TGTGCCAGCAGTTTAATATCGTCGGCCGAGCAGTTCTTC. Translation: CASSLISSAEQFF.

The chain combines TRBV7-6 with TRBJ1-1, with no clear D. V was cut by 1 base and J by 5 bases, with 2 bases left in between. The CDR3 extends over 11 amino acids. CDR1 is SGHVS, CDR2 FNYEAQ, per germline. The CDR3 is CASSLGTEAFF. The CDR3 DNA sequence: TGTGCCAGCAGCTTAGGGACTGAAGCTTTCTTT.

This clone has a single count. The chain couples TRBV19 to TRBJ2-1; possibly TRBD2 for D (6 bases). Trimming stripped 7 bases from V and 7 bases from J, with 11 bases between. CDR1 is LNHDA, CDR2 SQIVND, per germline (reference sequence). This CDR3 region has 12 residues. The CDR3 DNA follows: TGTGCCAGTAAATTTGGGGGGAATGAGCAGTTCTTC. It codes for CASKFGGNEQFF.

V gene TRBV2 combines with J gene TRBJ1-1; maybe TRBD1 (5 bases). With 8 bases removed from V and 0 bases from J, the gap between germline ends came to 10 bases. The germline V gene encodes CDR1 SNHLY and CDR2 FYNNEI. The CDR3 is 13 residues long. CDR3 residues: CASGWGLNTEAFF. The CDR3 nucleotides are TGTGCCAGCGGCTGGGGACTGAACACTGAAGCTTTCTTT.

The chain carries TRBV6-5 and TRBJ2-3, with D hard to call. Trimming took 2 bases from V and 2 from J, leaving 8 bases between them. The CDR3 consists of 14 residues. Germline lookup yields CDR1 MNHEY and CDR2 SVGAGI. CDR3 in amino acids: CASSYGGITDTQYF. CDR3 sequence (DNA): TGTGCCAGCAGTTACGGTGGGATCACAGATACGCAGTATTTT.

This chain joins TRBV27 and TRBJ1-5, with 9 bases identical to TRBD1. Germline CDR1 MNHEY, CDR2 SMNVEV (reference sequence). CDR3 size: 15 residues. J gave up 6 bases and V 5 bases, and 8 bases lay outside the gene matches. The CDR3 loop is CASSDNRGLGQPQHF. CDR3 sequence (DNA): TGTGCCAGCAGTGACAACAGGGGGCTGGGTCAGCCCCAGCATTTT.

The chain uses TRBV7-6 and TRBJ2-7, with D hard to call. Germline CDR1 is SGHVS and CDR2 is FNYEAQ. Trimming left V 0 bases short and J 4 bases short, with 7 bases between. This CDR3 has 13 amino acids. CDR3 nucleotide sequence: TGTGCCAGCAGCTTAGCGCGTGAGTACGAGCAGTACTTC. The encoded protein is CASSLAREYEQYF.

V and J are TRBV5-1 and TRBJ2-7, with D perhaps TRBD1 (6 bases). Deletions cut 6 bases from V and 3 bases from J, with 16 bases between. This CDR3 is built from 14 residues. CDR1 and CDR2 (germline): SGHRS, YFSETQ. As DNA, the CDR3 is TGCGCCAGCACGTCCCGGGACATAAGCTACGAGCAGTACTTC. Translating it yields CASTSRDISYEQYF.

The chain has TRBV6-5 and TRBJ1-6, with 7 positions matching TRBD1. Germline V lookup: CDR1 MNHEY, CDR2 SVGAGI. Losses at the gene ends were 4 bases for V and 10 bases for J; bases not matched to a gene: 10. This CDR3 has 15 amino acids. The CDR3 loop is CASSFFDREGSPLHF. In DNA form, the CDR3 reads TGTGCCAGCAGTTTCTTCGACAGGGAAGGATCACCCCTCCACTTT.

The chain recombines TRBV7-9 with TRBJ2-7, with D uncertain. The germline V and J ends were trimmed by 0 bases and 5 bases, with 11 bases remaining between them. This CDR3 region has 14 residues. Germline V gene sequence: CDR1 SEHNR, CDR2 FQNEAQ (reference sequence). The CDR3 here is CASSLAYAGNEQYF. DNA of the CDR3: TGTGCCAGCAGCTTAGCGTACGCAGGAAACGAGCAGTACTTC.

The chain is built from TRBV12-5 and TRBJ2-1; 14 bases are a match to TRBD2. The CDR3 totals 15 residues. The J segment lost 8 bases and the V segment lost 5 bases, leaving 5 bases of the junction unmatched. The germline V gene encodes CDR1 LGHNT and CDR2 FRNRAP. The CDR3 loop reads CASGLGTSGGDEQFF. As DNA, the CDR3 is TGTGCTAGTGGTCTTGGGACTAGCGGGGGAGATGAGCAGTTCTTC.